The clone carrying this T cell receptor (beta chain) appeared a single time. The target antigen is unknown. This record belongs to a study of cytomegalovirus exposure and HLA in healthy donors. Germline lookup yields CDR1 SNHLY and CDR2 FYNNEI. This CDR3 comprises 13 residues. The V gene end was trimmed by 6 bases and the J gene end by 6 bases; junction bases not matched to a gene: 2. Study-wide findings and caveats: The study designated 150 to 200 TCR beta chains cytomegalovirus-associated.

The PCR was carried out with 60 Vbeta primers and 13 Jbeta primers. Sequencing used immunoSEQ multiplex PCR; TCRdb keeps in-frame clones, though not all of them. The table records 75,000 to 95,000 clones, roughly 60% of them present only once. The sequenced material came from PBMCs. This TCR was sampled from a woman aged 45-59 years in good health and CMV-seropositive. The gene calls are TRBV2 and TRBJ1-5; 10 bases line up with TRBD1. The CDR3 sequence: CASRDRGIQPQHF. The CDR3, as DNA: TGTGCCAGCAGGGACAGGGGGATTCAGCCCCAGCATTTT.